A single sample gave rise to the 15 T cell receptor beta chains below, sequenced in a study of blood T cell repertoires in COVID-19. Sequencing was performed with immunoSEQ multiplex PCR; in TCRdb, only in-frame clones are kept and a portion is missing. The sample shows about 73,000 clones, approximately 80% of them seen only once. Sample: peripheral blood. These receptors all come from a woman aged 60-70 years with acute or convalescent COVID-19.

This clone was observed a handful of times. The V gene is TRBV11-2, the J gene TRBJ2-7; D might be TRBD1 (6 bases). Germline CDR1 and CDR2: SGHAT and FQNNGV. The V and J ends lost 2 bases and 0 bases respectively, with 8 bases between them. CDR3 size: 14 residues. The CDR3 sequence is CASSLQGHSYEQYF. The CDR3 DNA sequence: TGTGCCAGCAGCTTACAGGGGCACTCCTACGAGCAGTACTTC.

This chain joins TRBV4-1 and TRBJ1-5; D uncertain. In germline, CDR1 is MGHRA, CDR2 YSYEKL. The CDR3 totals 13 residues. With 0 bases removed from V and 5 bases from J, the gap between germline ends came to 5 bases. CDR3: CASSQDVDQPQHF. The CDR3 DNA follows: TGCGCCAGCAGCCAAGACGTAGATCAGCCCCAGCATTTT.

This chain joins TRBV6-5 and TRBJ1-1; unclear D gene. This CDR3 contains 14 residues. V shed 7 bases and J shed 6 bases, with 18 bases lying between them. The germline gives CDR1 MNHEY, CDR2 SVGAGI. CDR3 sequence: CASNSREGSSEAFF. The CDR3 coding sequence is TGTGCCAGCAATAGCCGCGAGGGATCCTCTGAAGCTTTCTTT.

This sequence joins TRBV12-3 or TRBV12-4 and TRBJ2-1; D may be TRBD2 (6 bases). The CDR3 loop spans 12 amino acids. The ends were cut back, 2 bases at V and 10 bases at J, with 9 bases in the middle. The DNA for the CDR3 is TGTGCCAGCAGTTTAAAGGGGAGGGAGCAGTTCTTC. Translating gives CASSLKGREQFF.

The chain's CDR3 is CASRGGQSNTEAFF. The CDR3, as DNA: TGTGCCAGCAGGGGGGGACAGTCGAACACTGAAGCTTTCTTT. The rearrangement joins TRBV6-5 to TRBJ1-1, with TRBD1 matching over 7 bases. Germline V CDR1 and CDR2: MNHEY, SVGAGI. The CDR3 is made up of 14 amino acids. V shed 6 bases, J shed 1 base, and the junction held 5 bases outside the gene matches.

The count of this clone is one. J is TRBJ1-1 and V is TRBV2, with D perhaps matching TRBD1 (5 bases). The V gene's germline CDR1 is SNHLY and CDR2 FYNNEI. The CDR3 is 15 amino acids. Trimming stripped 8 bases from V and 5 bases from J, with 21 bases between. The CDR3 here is CASSPNARGGTEAFF. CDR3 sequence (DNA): TGTGCCAGCTCCCCCAATGCGCGGGGCGGGACTGAAGCTTTCTTT.

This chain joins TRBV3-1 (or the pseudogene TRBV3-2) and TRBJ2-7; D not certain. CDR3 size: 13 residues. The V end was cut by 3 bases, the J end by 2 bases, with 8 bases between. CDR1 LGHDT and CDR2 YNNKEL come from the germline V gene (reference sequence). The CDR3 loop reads CASSQHRAYEQYF. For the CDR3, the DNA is TGTGCCAGCAGCCAGCACAGAGCCTACGAGCAGTACTTC.

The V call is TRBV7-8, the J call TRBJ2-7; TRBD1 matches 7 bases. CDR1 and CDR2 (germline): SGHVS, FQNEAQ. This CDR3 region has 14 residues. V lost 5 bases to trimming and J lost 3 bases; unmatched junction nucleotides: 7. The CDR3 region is CASSPSGTVYEQYF. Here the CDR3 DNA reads TGTGCCAGCAGCCCCTCAGGGACAGTCTACGAGCAGTACTTC.

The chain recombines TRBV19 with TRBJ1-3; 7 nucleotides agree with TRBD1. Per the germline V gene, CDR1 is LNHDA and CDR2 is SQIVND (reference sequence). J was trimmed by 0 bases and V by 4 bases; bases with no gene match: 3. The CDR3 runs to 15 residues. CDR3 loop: CASSRQGGSGNTIYF. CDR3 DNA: TGTGCCAGTAGTAGACAGGGCGGCTCTGGAAACACCATATATTTT. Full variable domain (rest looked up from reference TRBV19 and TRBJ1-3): DGGITQSPKYLFRKEGQNVTLSCEQNLNHDAMYWYRQDPGQGLRLIYYSQIVNDFQKGDIAEGYSVSREKKESFPLTVTSAQKNPTAFYLCASSRQGGSGNTIYFGEGSWLTVV.

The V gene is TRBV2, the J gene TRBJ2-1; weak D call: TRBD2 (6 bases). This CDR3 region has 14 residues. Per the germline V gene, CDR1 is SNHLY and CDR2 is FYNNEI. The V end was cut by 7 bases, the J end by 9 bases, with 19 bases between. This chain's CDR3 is CASKTGLERREQFF. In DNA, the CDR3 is TGTGCCAGCAAGACGGGACTTGAGAGACGTGAGCAGTTCTTC. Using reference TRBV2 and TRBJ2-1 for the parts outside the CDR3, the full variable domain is EPEVTQTPSHQVTQMGQEVILRCVPISNHLYFYWYRQILGQKVEFLVSFYNNEISEKSEIFDDQFSVERPDGSNFTLKIRSTKLEDSAMYFCASKTGLERREQFFGPGTRLTVL.

CDR3 protein: CASTSTGRNEQFF. In DNA, the CDR3 is TGTGCCAGTACCTCGACAGGGAGAAATGAGCAGTTCTTC. This chain joins TRBV19 and TRBJ2-1; 7 bases agree with TRBD1. This CDR3 has 13 amino acids. From germline, CDR1 is LNHDA and CDR2 SQIVND (reference sequence). The junction had 7 bases not matched to a gene; V was cut back by 7 bases and J by 7 bases.

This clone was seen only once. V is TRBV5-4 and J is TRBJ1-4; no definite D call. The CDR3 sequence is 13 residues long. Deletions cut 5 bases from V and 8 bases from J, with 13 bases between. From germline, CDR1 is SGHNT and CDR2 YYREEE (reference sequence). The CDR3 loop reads CASRPQAEEKLFF. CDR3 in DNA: TGTGCCAGCAGACCCCAAGCGGAGGAAAAACTGTTTTTT.

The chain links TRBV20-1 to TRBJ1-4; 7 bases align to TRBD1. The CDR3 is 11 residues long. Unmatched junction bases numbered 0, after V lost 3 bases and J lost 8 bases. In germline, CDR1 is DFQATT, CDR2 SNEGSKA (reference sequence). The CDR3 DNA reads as TGCAGTGCTAGGGACAGGGAAAAACTGTTTTTT. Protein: CSARDREKLFF.

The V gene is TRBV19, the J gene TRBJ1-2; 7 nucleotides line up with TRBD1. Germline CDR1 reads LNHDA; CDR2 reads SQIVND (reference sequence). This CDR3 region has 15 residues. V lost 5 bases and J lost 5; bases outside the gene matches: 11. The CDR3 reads CASSEQGLSGYGYTF. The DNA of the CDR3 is TGTGCCAGTAGTGAACAGGGGTTGAGTGGATATGGCTACACCTTC.

The CDR3 here is CASSLAGTGTDTQYF. Here the CDR3 DNA reads TGTGCCAGCAGCTTAGCCGGGACAGGCACAGATACGCAGTATTTT. The chain is built from TRBV11-2 and TRBJ2-3, with 7 bases identical to TRBD1. This CDR3 has 15 amino acids. The J segment lost 1 base and the V segment lost 1 base, leaving 2 bases of the junction unmatched. Germline CDR1 and CDR2: SGHAT and FQNNGV.